This record covers a single T cell receptor (beta chain). Germline V gene lookup returns CDR1 LGHNA and CDR2 YNFKEQ. CDR3 length equals 15 residues. The V end lost 0 bases, the J end lost 1 base, and 9 bases lay between the germline ends. Clones were sequenced by immunoSEQ multiplex PCR, and TCRdb holds only the in-frame ones, with some missing. The table lists 50,000 to 65,000 clones, around 90% of them singletons. The data stem from a study of OX40 agonist ivuxolimab in advanced cancers. Study information: Dose-escalation patients had hepatocellular carcinoma, melanoma, renal cell or head and neck cancer.

Specimen: CD4+ or CD8+ T cells sorted from blood, collected in a trial of the OX40 agonist ivuxolimab. The gene calls are TRBV4-2 and TRBJ1-1, with D unclear. This receptor was taken from an adult with an advanced solid tumor such as melanoma, head and neck, liver or kidney cancer. This CDR3 is CASSQEVGKNTEAFF. CDR3 bases: TGTGCCAGCAGCCAAGAAGTTGGCAAGAACACTGAAGCTTTCTTT.